This T cell receptor beta chain was identified in a study of human T cells and chemical hapten exposure (dated by TCRdb to the early 2020s). Notes on the research overall: For sensitization, 2% DPC in acetone was applied to a roughly 2 cm by roughly 2 cm area of upper inner arm skin. Patch testing was done on the upper back using Finn chambers containing 0.01% DPC, and results were scored after 6 days according to International Contact Dermatitis Research Group standards. Libraries were combined into a pool for sequencing, and differences in TCR yield between samples came mainly from small differences in library volumes within the pool. The mostly female patient cohort included alopecia areata with under or over 50% scalp involvement, alopecia totalis and alopecia universalis. Patient blood was sampled pre-sensitization (week 0) and at 2, 6 and about 24 weeks after DPC sensitization. Under 30 alopecia patients gave blood for TCR sequencing at one to four time points (pre-sensitization, 2, 6 and 24 weeks). Throughout the study period of roughly five months, patients also received therapeutic DPC doses to the scalp every week. The study tracked peripheral blood TCR repertoire changes in vivo during primary and secondary sensitization to the hapten diphenylcyclopropenone (DPC) in alopecia patients. Overall study outcomes, separate from this receptor: Repeated subsampling changed both the strength of the expansion versus patch-test correlation and the threshold at which that correlation became significant. Significantly more large CDR3 similarity clusters were formed by expanded TCRs than by pre-sensitization or healthy control sets, consistent with antigen-driven responses. Patch test score correlated positively with the number of PT1 expanded TCRs, reaching significance at thresholds 8, 16 and 32 but not at 4. No change with DPC sensitization was found in the number of TCRs above 1 in 1000 frequency, and no evidence of global repertoire structure alterations was found. Because all patients had alopecia, a presumed autoimmune disease, the immune response of the patients might differ from that of healthy individuals.

Looking up the germline V gene (reference sequence) yields CDR1 SEHNR and CDR2 FQNEAQ. From the cysteine through the phenylalanine, the CDR3 covers 13 amino acids. Only the CDR3 region is kept as DNA, spanning 39 bases read in frame from base 1. V is reduced by 4 bases and J by 7 bases, leaving a spacing of 11 bases between them. The meaning of the sample's time point label: patch test 2, 6 weeks after DPC sensitization. This specimen's treatment or condition label, interpreted: therapeutic diphenylcyclopropenone sensitization with weekly scalp DPC. At every patch-test visit, the blood draw took place before the patch test was put on. Eligible patients were aged 18 to 70, diagnosed with alopecia, deemed suitable for DPC therapy, and excluded if pregnant. Unfractionated whole blood was collected in Tempus Blood RNA tubes, and total RNA was extracted from that blood. The library was obtained by RACE. Sequenced using a NextSeq 500. During library preparation, unique molecular identifiers were attached to individual cDNA molecules so that TCRs could be counted quantitatively and reproducibly. Each blood RNA sample was used to sequence both TCR alpha and TCR beta chains. Regarding the original processing steps: A median of about 100,000 TCRs per sample was observed, with a range of about 23,224 to 690,600. The Decombinator software suite was used to annotate the V, J and CDR3 of the TCR reads. For the PS versus PT1 abundance plots, all samples were subsampled to the same number of TCRs (28,000). TCRs were defined as expanded if absent before sensitization and observed at least eight times at the 2-week time point. In TCRdb, the public reads were trimmed at Q25 with fastp and aligned with MiXCR, with productive beta chains retained. When rows share a CDR3 protein, they turn into one entry using the most common DNA and genes. The V and J calls, along with clone size, are taken from TCRdb and not from the paper's own processing. The sample has roughly 380,000 distinct CDR3 sequences on record, around 6% of them singletons. Around 5.8% of the sample belongs to the ten largest clones.

With respect to this clonotype: There is no known antigen for this receptor. Base qualities are not at hand, and no much larger clone is one base apart.

The rearranged chain carries TRBV7-9 and TRBJ2-1; the D gene cannot be resolved beyond TRBD1 or TRBD2, each matching 6 bases. The source of this sequence is a young woman with alopecia areata. Some clones in this sample may be carry-over from other donors' samples. Sequenced here: whole blood, sampled in connection with sensitization to the hapten diphenylcyclopropenone (DPC). The CDR3 protein: CASSSGGRNEQFF. The DNA reads as follows: TGTGCCAGCAGCTCCGGGGGCAGGAATGAGCAGTTCTTC.